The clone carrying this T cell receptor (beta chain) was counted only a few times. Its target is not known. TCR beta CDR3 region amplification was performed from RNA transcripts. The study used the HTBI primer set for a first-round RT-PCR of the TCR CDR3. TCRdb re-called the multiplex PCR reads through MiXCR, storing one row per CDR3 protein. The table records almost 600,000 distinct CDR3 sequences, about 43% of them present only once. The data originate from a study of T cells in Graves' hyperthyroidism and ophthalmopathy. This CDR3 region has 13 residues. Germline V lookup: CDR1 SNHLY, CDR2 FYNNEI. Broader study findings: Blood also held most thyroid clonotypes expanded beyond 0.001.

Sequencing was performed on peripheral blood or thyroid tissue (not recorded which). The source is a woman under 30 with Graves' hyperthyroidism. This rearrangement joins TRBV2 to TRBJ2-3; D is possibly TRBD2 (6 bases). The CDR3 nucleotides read TGTGCGTCCACGGCGGGAATCACAGATACGCAGTATTTT. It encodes CASTAGITDTQYF.